One sample yielded the 19 T cell receptor beta chains listed below, sequenced in a study of a mutant IDH1 vaccine in newly diagnosed glioma (dated by TCRdb to 2020 to 2022). The receptor library was made with the immunoSEQ multiplex PCR assay. TCRdb provides this immuneACCESS table in a form limited to in-frame rearrangements. Some clones are lacking; in checked studies, under half of them reflect an unresolved V gene, and why the rest are absent is not known. Present in this sample are tens of thousands of clones, about 91% of which were seen just once. The ten top clones hold around 2.2% of the sample. The sample's time point, from its label and the paper: week 11, during vaccination. Each vaccine dose was 300 ug of a 20-mer mutant IDH1 peptide in Montanide, given subcutaneously with topical imiquimod. These receptors have no known antigen. Sequenced material: PBMCs, taken from a glioma patient whose treatment included an IDH1 peptide vaccine. These TCRs come from a man in his fifties with glioma.

This chain links TRBV25-1 with TRBJ1-1; D is uncertain. Germline-derived CDR1 and CDR2 are MGHDK and SYGVNS. V lost 8 bases and J 1 base, leaving 23 bases between the germline ends. The CDR3 covers 17 residues. CDR3 in DNA: TGTGCCAGCCGCGGGAGACGTCTGAGAGACGGGAACACTGAAGCTTTCTTT. Encoded protein: CASRGRRLRDGNTEAFF. Complete variable domain (other parts from reference TRBV25-1 and TRBJ1-1): EADIYQTPRYLVIGTGKKITLECSQTMGHDKMYWYQQDPGMELHLIHYSYGVNSTEKGDLSSESTVSRIRTEHFPLTLESARPSHTSQYLCASRGRRLRDGNTEAFFGQGTRLTVV.

The chain links TRBV21-1 to TRBJ2-6; whether TRBD2, the table's D call, matches the DNA was not checked. TRBV21-1 corresponds to a pseudogene. This CDR3 has 18 residues. The DNA for the CDR3 is TGTGCCAGCAGAACAAACTCTAGCGGGCTCTCCGGGGCCAACGTCCTGACTTTC. It specifies CASRTNSSGLSGANVLTF.

In DNA form, the CDR3 reads TGCAGCGGTGACAGTCTAGGTGGCTACACCTTC. It translates to CSGDSLGGYTF. The rearrangement joins TRBV29-1 to TRBJ1-2, with D possibly matching TRBD1 (5 bases). The CDR3 covers 11 residues. Trimming took off 7 bases at V and 7 bases at J, with 13 bases between the two ends. Looked up from germline, CDR1 is SQVTM and CDR2 is ANQGSEA. The full variable domain, with the rest looked up from reference TRBV29-1 and TRBJ1-2, is SAVISQKPSRDICQRGTSLTIQCQVDSQVTMMFWYRQQPGQSLTLIATANQGSEATYESGFVIDKFPISRPNLTFSTLTVSNMSPEDSSIYLCSGDSLGGYTFGSGTRLTVV.

This chain links TRBV27 with TRBJ2-7; D perhaps matches TRBD1 (6 bases). CDR3 size: 13 residues. The ends were cut back, 7 bases at V and 0 bases at J, with 10 bases in the middle. CDR1 and CDR2 from the germline V gene are MNHEY and SMNVEV (reference sequence). CDR3 region: CASTETGSYEQYF. The DNA of the CDR3 is TGTGCCAGCACCGAGACAGGCTCCTACGAGCAGTACTTC.

The rearrangement uses TRBV4-1 and TRBJ2-1; TRBD1 matches 9 bases. J was trimmed by 7 bases and V by 1 base; bases with no gene match: 8. The germline V gene has CDR1 MGHRA and CDR2 YSYEKL. This CDR3 has 16 amino acids. In DNA, the CDR3 is TGCGCCAGCAGCCAAGGGGACAGGGCCCGGGGGAATGAGCAGTTCTTC. Its protein product is CASSQGDRARGNEQFF.

The gene calls are TRBV30 and TRBJ2-1; 7 bases are shared with TRBD1. The length of the CDR3 is 14 residues. Trimming cost V 5 bases and J 5 bases; bases outside gene matches: 9. The germline gives CDR1 GTSNPN, CDR2 SVGIG (reference sequence). As DNA, the CDR3 is TGTGCCTGGGACCCCGGGACAGTCAACAATGAGCAGTTCTTC. Translation: CAWDPGTVNNEQFF.

This sequence joins TRBV6-1 and TRBJ1-4; D uncertain. Trimming left V 2 bases short and J 8 bases short, with 6 bases between. This CDR3 comprises 12 residues. CDR1 is MNHNS and CDR2 is SASEGT in the germline V gene. The CDR3 nucleotides are TGTGCCAGCAGTGAACACCGGGAAAAACTGTTTTTT. Encoded protein: CASSEHREKLFF.

There are a few counts of this clone. This chain connects TRBV28 to TRBJ2-7, with unresolved D. CDR3 length: 14 amino acids. Trimming took off 0 bases at V and 0 bases at J, with 6 bases between the two ends. Germline values: CDR1 MDHEN, CDR2 SYDVKM. For the CDR3, the DNA is TGTGCCAGCAGTTTATGGGCGAGCTCCTACGAGCAGTACTTC. As protein: CASSLWASSYEQYF.

V gene TRBV4-2 combines with J gene TRBJ1-5; D gene uncertain. From germline, CDR1 is LGHNA and CDR2 YNFKEQ. The CDR3 is made up of 16 amino acids. The V gene lost 0 bases and the J gene lost 4 bases, with 13 bases spanning the gap. The CDR3 DNA is TGTGCCAGCAGCCAAGATAGGCGGCAGTTGAATCAGCCCCAGCATTTT. Protein: CASSQDRRQLNQPQHF.

V gene TRBV4-3 combines with J gene TRBJ2-7, with 10 nucleotides matching TRBD1. The germline gives CDR1 LGHNA, CDR2 YSLEER. Unmatched junction bases numbered 16, after V lost 4 bases and J lost 4 bases. The CDR3 consists of 18 residues. This CDR3 is CASSRRYKIGTGEYEQYF. CDR3 bases: TGCGCCAGCAGCCGAAGGTACAAGATAGGGACAGGGGAATACGAGCAGTACTTC.

The V and J genes are TRBV14 and TRBJ2-7; possible D gene TRBD2, 5 bases. The CDR3 consists of 17 residues. Trimming stripped 0 bases from V and 0 bases from J, with 15 bases between. Germline V lookup: CDR1 SGHDN, CDR2 FVKESK. CDR3 region: CASSQEYFGEPSYEQYF. CDR3 nucleotides: TGTGCCAGCAGCCAAGAATATTTCGGGGAACCCTCCTACGAGCAGTACTTC.

The genes are TRBV7-2 and TRBJ2-7, with 9 bases matching TRBD2. The CDR3 totals 15 residues. The germline V gene has CDR1 SGHTA and CDR2 FQGNSA. V lost 5 bases to trimming and J lost 1 base; unmatched junction nucleotides: 6. This CDR3 is CASSDSGGRSYEQYF. The CDR3 region has the DNA TGTGCCAGCAGCGATAGCGGGGGCCGTTCCTACGAGCAGTACTTC.

V gene TRBV29-1 combines with J gene TRBJ2-7; D not resolved. V was clipped by 5 bases and J by 1 base, with 21 bases between them. Per the germline V gene, CDR1 is SQVTM and CDR2 is ANQGSEA. This CDR3 has 16 amino acids. In DNA, the CDR3 is TGCAGCGTTTATGAGGTAGCCCCTCGAAGTTCCTACGAGCAGTACTTC. Protein product: CSVYEVAPRSSYEQYF.

The chain has TRBV2 and TRBJ2-1, with TRBD2 identical over 8 bases. CDR3 size: 14 residues. The ends lost 3 bases at V and 8 bases at J; junction bases unmatched: 6. CDR1 is SNHLY, CDR2 FYNNEI, per germline. CDR3 residues: CASSEHLSGDEQFF. The CDR3 region has the DNA TGTGCCAGCAGTGAGCACCTTAGCGGGGATGAGCAGTTCTTC. The complete variable domain, with remaining parts taken from reference TRBV2 and TRBJ2-1, reads EPEVTQTPSHQVTQMGQEVILRCVPISNHLYFYWYRQILGQKVEFLVSFYNNEISEKSEIFDDQFSVERPDGSNFTLKIRSTKLEDSAMYFCASSEHLSGDEQFFGPGTRLTVL.

This clone occurred a few times. The chain links TRBV6-5 to TRBJ2-2; D call uncertain. Deletions cut 2 bases from V and 0 bases from J, with 10 bases between. Germline-derived CDR1 and CDR2 are MNHEY and SVGAGI. This CDR3 has 16 residues. CDR3 in DNA: TGTGCCAGCAGTTACAAACGGCCCTCGAACACCGGGGAGCTGTTTTTT. Translation gives CASSYKRPSNTGELFF.

The gene calls are TRBV11-1 and TRBJ1-3; D might be TRBD1 (6 bases). V was cut by 2 bases and J by 0 bases, with 11 bases left in between. CDR3 length: 16 amino acids. CDR1 and CDR2 (germline): SGHAT, FQDESV (reference sequence). The CDR3 DNA follows: TGTGCCAGCAGCTTAACGGACAGTTCCTCTGGAAACACCATATATTTT. It is translated as CASSLTDSSSGNTIYF.

The chain uses TRBV28 and TRBJ2-7; 10 bases map to TRBD1. The CDR3 is 14 residues long. The germline V gene encodes CDR1 MDHEN and CDR2 SYDVKM. Unmatched junction bases numbered 0, after V lost 2 bases and J lost 2 bases. CDR3 sequence (DNA): TGTGCCAGCAGTTTAGACAGGGGGCCCTACGAGCAGTACTTC. Amino acid sequence: CASSLDRGPYEQYF.

V usage is TRBV27 and J usage is TRBJ2-1; 7 nucleotides match TRBD2. V dropped 6 bases and J dropped 6; count of bases not matched to a gene: 8. In germline, CDR1 is MNHEY, CDR2 SMNVEV (reference sequence). CDR3 size: 14 residues. The CDR3 loop is CASSRDYFSNEQFF. CDR3 DNA sequence: TGTGCCAGCAGCCGGGACTACTTTTCCAATGAGCAGTTCTTC.

This clone was seen a few times. The chain links TRBV9 to TRBJ2-3; no clear D. This CDR3 is 12 amino acids long. CDR1 SGDLS and CDR2 YYNGEE come from the germline V gene. The V end was cut by 3 bases, the J end by 2 bases, with 4 bases between. The CDR3 sequence: CASSAFTDTQYF. The DNA of the CDR3 is TGTGCCAGCAGCGCCTTCACAGATACGCAGTATTTT.